This passage covers 26 T cell receptor beta chains from one sample sequenced in a study of early T cells in non-severe SARS-CoV-2 infection. TCRdb used MiXCR to reprocess the 5' RACE reads, holding one entry per CDR3 protein. The repertoire has about 30,000 distinct CDR3 sequences, 3.5% to 5.5% of them found once; the top ten carry 4.5% to 7%. Here the sequenced sample was whole blood, taken at baseline. The receptors originated from an adult who was a healthcare worker with PCR-confirmed SARS-CoV-2 infection or an uninfected control (not recorded which).

In its sample, this clonotype was seen many times. This chain links TRBV4-2 with TRBJ2-3; D is unclear. The CDR3 loop spans 13 amino acids. The germline V gene has CDR1 LGHNA and CDR2 YNFKEQ. V shed 1 base and J shed 3 bases, with 5 bases lying between them. The CDR3 region has the DNA TGTGCCAGCAGCCAAGGACCAACAGATACGCAGTATTTT. This encodes CASSQGPTDTQYF.

A note on this clonotype: This may arise from a read error, as a much more abundant clone is one base away. This chain connects TRBV29-1 to TRBJ2-7; D gene unclear. The ends were cut back, 4 bases at V and 5 bases at J, with 18 bases in the middle. Germline CDR1 is SQVTM and CDR2 is ANQGSEA. The CDR3 is made up of 14 amino acids. In DNA form, the CDR3 reads TGCAGCGTTGGGGTGGCAAAGCCCCTGAACGAGCAGTACTTC. Translating it yields CSVGVAKPLNEQYF.

This clonotype was seen more than once but under ten times. The CDR3 bases are TGCAGTGCTAGAGGAGGGGAGGAGTACGAGCAGTACTTC. Its protein product is CSARGGEEYEQYF. The chain links TRBV20-1 to TRBJ2-7; possibly TRBD2 for D (6 bases). Germline V CDR1 and CDR2: DFQATT, SNEGSKA (reference sequence). The CDR3 has 13 amino acids. The V and J ends lost 1 base and 4 bases respectively, with 11 bases between them.

This clonotype occurred many times. The J gene is TRBJ1-5, the V gene TRBV7-2; TRBD1 aligns across 8 bases. The junction had 4 bases not matched to a gene; V was cut back by 5 bases and J by 1 base. CDR3 size: 15 residues. CDR1 and CDR2 from the germline V gene are SGHTA and FQGNSA. The CDR3 DNA reads as TGTGCCAGCAGCAGGACAGGGATGAGCAATCAGCCCCAGCATTTT. The encoded protein is CASSRTGMSNQPQHF.

This clonotype was counted ten times or more. The chain is built from TRBV10-3 and TRBJ2-7, with 11 positions matching TRBD1. The CDR3 contains 13 residues. J was trimmed by 7 bases and V by 4 bases; bases with no gene match: 3. CDR1 and CDR2 from the germline V gene are ENHRY and SYGVKD. The CDR3 reads CAISGDRGDEQYF. The CDR3 DNA sequence: TGTGCCATCAGTGGGGACAGGGGGGATGAGCAGTACTTC.

The chain employs TRBV27 and TRBJ1-2; no clear D. The CDR3 loop spans 14 amino acids. Per germline, CDR1 MNHEY and CDR2 SMNVEV (reference sequence). Trimming took 8 bases from V and 0 from J, leaving 13 bases between them. This chain's CDR3 is CASGVVSANYGYTF. As DNA, the CDR3 is TGTGCCAGCGGAGTAGTTTCAGCTAACTATGGCTACACCTTC.

The sample holds many counts of this clonotype. The rearrangement links TRBV6-2 or TRBV6-3 to TRBJ2-1, with D uncertain. This CDR3 region has 14 residues. The V gene lost 3 bases and the J gene lost 0 bases, with 6 bases spanning the gap. CDR1 and CDR2 from the germline V gene are MNHEY and SVGEGT. CDR3 protein: CASSYFSSYNEQFF. The CDR3 nucleotides read TGTGCCAGCAGTTATTTCTCCTCCTACAATGAGCAGTTCTTC.

In its sample, this clonotype was seen a few times. V and J are TRBV30 and TRBJ2-7; D is perhaps TRBD1 (6 bases). V was trimmed by 0 bases and J by 0 bases, leaving 15 bases between them. CDR3 length equals 16 residues. Germline values: CDR1 GTSNPN, CDR2 SVGIG (reference sequence). In nucleotides, the CDR3 is TGTGCCTGGAGTGTATGGGGCAGGGGAAGCTCCTACGAGCAGTACTTC. Translating gives CAWSVWGRGSSYEQYF.

This clonotype appeared many times. The rearrangement joins TRBV27 to TRBJ2-7; 7 bases match TRBD2. Germline loops: CDR1 MNHEY, CDR2 SMNVEV (reference sequence). Losses at the gene ends were 5 bases for V and 1 base for J; bases not matched to a gene: 8. The CDR3 is 15 residues long. CDR3 loop: CASSASGAKSYEQYF. CDR3 nucleotide sequence: TGTGCCAGCAGTGCGAGCGGGGCCAAATCCTACGAGCAGTACTTC.

This clonotype was picked up many times. CDR3 coding DNA: TGTGCCAGCTCACGGGACAGGGGTCAAGAGACCCAGTACTTC. It encodes CASSRDRGQETQYF. The chain has TRBV18 and TRBJ2-5, with 10 bases lining up with TRBD1. CDR3 length: 14 amino acids. Per the germline V gene, CDR1 is KGHSH and CDR2 is LQKENI. Trimming at V came to 4 bases and at J to 2 bases, leaving 1 base not matched to a gene.

This clonotype was counted ten times or more. The chain joins TRBV29-1 to TRBJ2-1; D gene uncertain. This CDR3 comprises 11 residues. V was cut by 4 bases and J by 7 bases, with 8 bases left in between. Germline loops: CDR1 SQVTM, CDR2 ANQGSEA. The chain's CDR3 is CSVAVPNEQFF. CDR3 coding DNA: TGCAGCGTTGCGGTTCCTAATGAGCAGTTCTTC.

This clonotype was recorded at least ten times. V usage is TRBV10-3 and J usage is TRBJ2-7, with no clear D. This CDR3 is 11 amino acids long. Trimming removed 5 bases at V and 7 bases at J, with 9 bases between. From germline, CDR1 is ENHRY and CDR2 SYGVKD. The CDR3 sequence: CAISYSGEQYF. CDR3 nucleotide sequence: TGTGCCATCAGTTACTCTGGGGAGCAGTACTTC.

The chain employs TRBV6-2 or TRBV6-3 and TRBJ2-5, with 9 bases fitting TRBD1. V was pared by 0 bases and J by 4 bases, with 6 bases of the junction left unmatched. Germline CDR1 is MNHEY and CDR2 is SVGEGT. This CDR3 spans 16 amino acids. CDR3 nucleotide sequence: TGTGCCAGCAGTTACTCTACAGGGGGCTTCCTAGAGACCCAGTACTTC. Amino acids: CASSYSTGGFLETQYF.

This clonotype has a count of ten or more. The chain joins TRBV7-3 to TRBJ2-1; TRBD2 aligns across 8 bases. The CDR3 contains 14 residues. The germline CDR1 and CDR2 sequences are SGHTA and FQGTGA. V dropped 2 bases and J dropped 6; count of bases not matched to a gene: 3. The CDR3 reads CASSLSGGANEQFF. CDR3 DNA sequence: TGTGCCAGCAGCTTATCCGGGGGGGCCAATGAGCAGTTCTTC.

This clonotype was observed at least ten times. The chain is built from TRBV4-3 and TRBJ1-3, with TRBD1 identical over 7 bases. CDR1 is LGHNA, CDR2 YSLEER, per germline. J lost 0 bases, V lost 3 bases, and 5 bases had no gene match. CDR3 length: 16 residues. The CDR3 spells CASSQLRTGSGNTIYF. CDR3 nucleotides: TGCGCCAGCAGCCAGCTCCGGACAGGCTCTGGAAACACCATATATTTT.

This clonotype was detected ten times or more. This chain connects TRBV9 to TRBJ2-6; TRBD2 is a possible D gene (5 bases). Deletions cut 3 bases from V and 0 bases from J, with 19 bases between. Germline values: CDR1 SGDLS, CDR2 YYNGEE. This CDR3 is built from 19 residues. CDR3 in amino acids: CASSAPVGIRNSGANVLTF. CDR3 nucleotide sequence: TGTGCCAGCAGCGCCCCCGTCGGGATACGCAACTCTGGGGCCAACGTCCTGACTTTC.

The chain couples TRBV7-6 to TRBJ1-2; D ambiguous. Germline values: CDR1 SGHVS, CDR2 FNYEAQ. The germline V and J ends were trimmed by 5 bases and 5 bases, with 12 bases remaining between them. The CDR3 is made up of 13 amino acids. CDR3 amino acids: CASSASQIYGYTF. CDR3 sequence (DNA): TGTGCCAGCAGCGCCAGTCAAATATATGGCTACACCTTC.

This clonotype showed up many times. The chain recombines TRBV30 with TRBJ2-6; D is uncertain. V lost 2 bases and J 2 bases, leaving 7 bases between the germline ends. The CDR3 totals 14 residues. Looked up from germline, CDR1 is GTSNPN and CDR2 is SVGIG (reference sequence). CDR3 amino acids: CAWSPIPGANVLTF. The CDR3 DNA sequence: TGTGCCTGGAGTCCTATCCCTGGGGCCAACGTCCTGACTTTC. Variable domain in full (rest from reference TRBV30 and TRBJ2-6): SQTIHQWPATLVQPVGSPLSLECTVEGTSNPNLYWYRQAAGRGLQLLFYSVGIGQISSEVPQNLSASRPQDRQFILSSKKLLLSDSGFYLCAWSPIPGANVLTFGAGSRLTVL.

The gene calls are TRBV7-9 and TRBJ1-4; no clear D. Germline lookup yields CDR1 SEHNR and CDR2 FQNEAQ (reference sequence). Between the trimmed V and J ends, which lost 3 bases and 3 bases, there was a span of 8 bases. The length of the CDR3 is 14 residues. DNA for the CDR3: TGTGCCAGCAGCTTCTTCTCGGCTAATGAAAAACTGTTTTTT. Its translation: CASSFFSANEKLFF.

This clonotype has at least ten counts. The chain joins TRBV20-1 to TRBJ2-1, with TRBD2 matching 10 bases. Unmatched junction bases numbered 19, after V lost 6 bases and J lost 14 bases. The germline gives CDR1 DFQATT, CDR2 SNEGSKA (reference sequence). The CDR3 covers 15 residues. The CDR3 DNA sequence: TGCAGTGCAATGGCCGGGGCTAGCGGGAGTAATAGTGAGTTCTTC. Translated, it gives CSAMAGASGSNSEFF.

This rearrangement joins TRBV4-1 to TRBJ1-2, with D hard to call. This CDR3 is 13 amino acids long. Germline V gives CDR1 MGHRA, CDR2 YSYEKL. Trimming took 3 bases from V and 4 from J, leaving 9 bases between them. CDR3 in amino acids: CASSHMDPYGYTF. CDR3 bases: TGCGCCAGCAGCCATATGGACCCCTATGGCTACACCTTC.

This clonotype was recorded at least ten times. The chain has TRBV5-1 and TRBJ2-1; no clear D. Germline V gives CDR1 SGHRS, CDR2 YFSETQ. Trimming took 0 bases from V and 4 from J, leaving 11 bases between them. The CDR3 has 15 residues. Written as DNA, the CDR3 is TGCGCCAGCAGCTTGGGTGAAGCGCCATACAATGAGCAGTTCTTC. This sequence encodes CASSLGEAPYNEQFF.

Details on this clonotype: An end of the junction differs from the germline gene, which may be a read error. V usage is TRBV18 and J usage is TRBJ2-1, with 8 bases aligning to TRBD1. CDR3 length: 16 residues. Germline CDR1 reads KGHSH; CDR2 reads LQKENI. In nucleotides, the CDR3 is TGTGCCAGCTCACCGACAGGGGCCGATAAGATCAATGAGCAGTTTTTC. The encoded protein is CASSPTGADKINEQFF.

In this sample, this clonotype turned up many times. CDR3 protein: CASSSRTSGASSYNEQFF. In DNA form, the CDR3 reads TGTGCCAGCAGTTCACGGACTAGCGGGGCGAGCTCCTACAATGAGCAGTTCTTC. V and J are TRBV6-2 or TRBV6-3 and TRBJ2-1, with 12 bases that match TRBD2. Germline CDR1 reads MNHEY; CDR2 reads SVGEGT. Trimming removed 4 bases from V and 0 bases from J; junction bases left unmatched: 7. CDR3 length: 18 amino acids.

This clonotype was seen many times. The rearrangement links TRBV7-8 to TRBJ2-7; D remains unclear. V was shortened by 0 bases and J by 4 bases, with 13 bases between the two germline ends. The CDR3 is made up of 15 amino acids. From germline, CDR1 is SGHVS and CDR2 FQNEAQ. The CDR3 protein is CASSLASIPGYEQYF. The CDR3 nucleotides read TGTGCCAGCAGCTTAGCGTCAATACCCGGGTACGAGCAGTACTTC.

This clonotype occurred many times. The chain couples TRBV6-6 to TRBJ1-1; unclear D gene. V was clipped by 6 bases and J by 6 bases, with 14 bases between them. Germline values: CDR1 MNHNY, CDR2 SVGAGI (reference sequence). The CDR3 extends over 13 amino acids. The CDR3 loop is CASSFDGRSEAFF. The CDR3 nucleotides are TGTGCCAGCAGCTTCGACGGGCGGTCTGAAGCTTTCTTT.